This T cell receptor (beta chain) is drawn from a study of cytomegalovirus exposure and HLA in healthy donors. As for the study in general: Counted in an early data release were about 80 million unique TCRs from HLA-typed donors. The Caucasian-associated ancestry cluster contained about 80% of the 300 to 400 genotyped donors. Study-wide findings and caveats: Rarity held for most TCR sequences, but there were some public TCRs that occurred in many donors.

Germline loops: CDR1 MNHEY, CDR2 SVGAGI. V was trimmed by 5 bases and J by 2 bases, leaving 16 bases between them. The CDR3 extends over 15 amino acids. Remarks on this clone: Antigen specificity is unknown.

The PCR employed 60 Vbeta primers together with 13 Jbeta primers. Clones were sequenced by immunoSEQ multiplex PCR, and TCRdb holds only the in-frame ones, with some missing. Of about 64,000 clones in the sample, 60% to 85% were seen once. Material for sequencing was PBMCs. The chain links TRBV6-5 to TRBJ2-7; D is perhaps TRBD2 (6 bases). This clonotype was obtained from a male donor in good health and CMV-seropositive. CDR3 in DNA: TGTGCCAGCAGTGCCACCGGGACTCCAACCTACGAGCAGTACTTC. Translated: CASSATGTPTYEQYF.